The entry below gives a single TCR beta chain sequence along with its context. Its antigen is currently unknown. The source of the sample is a study of post-analysis software for immune sequencing data. Study observations and caveats: Five TRBV segments, including TRBV5-6, TRBV5-1 and TRBV20-1, were more frequent in patients than controls. Diversity measured as normalized Chao1 was significantly lower in multiple sclerosis patients than in controls.

Prepared libraries of TCR beta cDNA carried unique molecular identifiers. TCRdb re-analysed the PCR reads in MiXCR, keeping a single row per CDR3 protein. This sample has 820,000 or so distinct CDR3 sequences, with approximately 53% found just once. Germline loops: CDR1 SGHRS, CDR2 YFSETQ. Trimming removed 4 bases at V and 1 base at J, with 18 bases between. This CDR3 has 16 amino acids. The receptor was derived from a girl between 10 and 17 years old with multiple sclerosis. The sequencing input was blood. The chain uses TRBV5-1 and TRBJ2-7; tentatively, D is TRBD1 or TRBD2 (5 bases each). The CDR3 region has the DNA TGCGCCAGCAGCCGGGACGTAGGAACAAATTCCTACGAGCAGTACTTC. It specifies CASSRDVGTNSYEQYF.